These 27 T cell receptor beta chains were all obtained from the same sample, sequenced in a study of cytomegalovirus exposure and HLA in healthy donors. The protocol was immunoSEQ multiplex PCR, while the TCRdb copy is restricted to in-frame clones and leaves out a portion. The sample holds about 360,000 clones, more than 80% seen once. The material sequenced was PBMCs. The source is a woman aged 18 to 35 in good health and CMV-seronegative.

This chain uses TRBV7-8 with TRBJ2-7, with D maybe TRBD1 (6 bases). This CDR3 is built from 16 residues. Between the trimmed V and J ends, which lost 5 bases and 0 bases, there was a span of 17 bases. Germline V CDR1 and CDR2: SGHVS, FQNEAQ. The CDR3 here is CASSVSPQGRSYEQYF. CDR3 coding DNA: TGTGCCAGCAGCGTATCCCCACAGGGACGCTCCTACGAGCAGTACTTC. Looking up the rest from reference TRBV7-8 and TRBJ2-7 gives the full variable domain: GAGVSQSPRYKVAKRGQDVALRCDPISGHVSLFWYQQALGQGPEFLTYFQNEAQLDKSGLPSDRFFAERPEGSVSTLKIQRTQQEDSAVYLCASSVSPQGRSYEQYFGPGTRLTVT.

V usage is TRBV27 and J usage is TRBJ2-7, with 10 nucleotides matching TRBD2. This CDR3 contains 15 residues. Germline assignment: CDR1 MNHEY and CDR2 SMNVEV (reference sequence). The V gene end was trimmed by 2 bases and the J gene end by 4 bases; junction bases not matched to a gene: 5. CDR3 DNA sequence: TGTGCCAGCAGTTTAGCTAGCGGGAGTGGGTACGAGCAGTACTTC. It encodes CASSLASGSGYEQYF.

This chain uses TRBV29-1 with TRBJ2-3; D might be TRBD2 (6 bases). This CDR3 has 17 residues. V shed 3 bases and J shed 2 bases, with 21 bases lying between them. Per the germline V gene, CDR1 is SQVTM and CDR2 is ANQGSEA. In DNA form, the CDR3 reads TGCAGCGTTGATGGGGTTACTAGCAGCGGCCCCACAGATACGCAGTATTTT. Protein product: CSVDGVTSSGPTDTQYF.

The V gene is TRBV5-1, the J gene TRBJ2-5, with 12 bases identical to TRBD2. The V segment lost 4 bases and the J segment 4 bases; nucleotides outside the gene matches: 8. Per germline, CDR1 SGHRS and CDR2 YFSETQ. The CDR3 spans 16 residues. CDR3 coding DNA: TGCGCCAGCAGCCTGTCTAGCGGGGGGGCTTTAGAGACCCAGTACTTC. As protein: CASSLSSGGALETQYF.

The rearrangement links TRBV10-3 to TRBJ1-5, with TRBD1 as a possible D gene (5 bases). Germline loops: CDR1 ENHRY, CDR2 SYGVKD. There are 15 residues in the CDR3. The ends were cut back, 4 bases at V and 4 bases at J, with 14 bases in the middle. The CDR3 DNA sequence: TGTGCCATCAGTGCCGGGGGAAATTCAAATCAGCCCCAGCATTTT. Its protein product is CAISAGGNSNQPQHF.

The J gene is TRBJ2-3, the V gene TRBV6-4; 7 nucleotides match TRBD2. The CDR3 has 14 amino acids. Germline V CDR1 and CDR2: MRHNA, SNTAGT. Trimming removed 3 bases from V and 4 bases from J; junction bases left unmatched: 4. The CDR3 nucleotides read TGTGCCAGCAGTGAGTCCAGCGGGGCAGATACGCAGTATTTT. Translation gives CASSESSGADTQYF.

The genes are TRBV4-2 and TRBJ2-5; TRBD1 is a possible D gene (6 bases). Trimming removed 4 bases from V and 1 base from J, with 16 bases in between. This CDR3 is built from 16 residues. Germline V gene sequence: CDR1 LGHNA, CDR2 YNFKEQ. CDR3 sequence (DNA): TGTGCCAGCAGCCCTGAGGGGGAAGCGGTCCAAGAGACCCAGTACTTC. This translates into CASSPEGEAVQETQYF.

This chain uses TRBV7-8 with TRBJ2-7, with TRBD2 matching 9 bases. CDR3 length equals 16 residues. CDR1 is SGHVS, CDR2 FQNEAQ, per germline. J gave up 0 bases and V 10 bases, and 13 bases lay outside the gene matches. The CDR3 DNA sequence: TGTGCCACCTCCGCGCGGGGGGGTACCCTCTCCTACGAGCAGTACTTC. It codes for CATSARGGTLSYEQYF.

This chain connects TRBV5-1 to TRBJ2-3; perhaps TRBD2 as D (5 bases). Germline V gene sequence: CDR1 SGHRS, CDR2 YFSETQ. Trimming pared 0 bases from V and 5 bases from J, leaving 10 bases between. The CDR3 spans 14 residues. This chain's CDR3 is CASSLALDVDTQYF. CDR3 sequence (DNA): TGCGCCAGCAGCTTGGCACTAGATGTAGATACGCAGTATTTT. Variable domain in full (rest from reference TRBV5-1 and TRBJ2-3): KAGVTQTPRYLIKTRGQQVTLSCSPISGHRSVSWYQQTPGQGLQFLFEYFSETQRNKGNFPGRFSGRQFSNSRSEMNVSTLELGDSALYLCASSLALDVDTQYFGPGTRLTVL.

This clone has only a few counts. The rearrangement uses TRBV11-1 and TRBJ2-7; 7 positions agree with TRBD2. The V gene's germline CDR1 is SGHAT and CDR2 FQDESV (reference sequence). The CDR3 runs to 16 residues. J gave up 5 bases and V 5 bases, and 15 bases lay outside the gene matches. The CDR3 DNA reads as TGTGCCAGCAGCCGGGGGGTAGCGGGCGGTCTCCACGAGCAGTACTTC. Protein: CASSRGVAGGLHEQYF.

V gene TRBV7-9 combines with J gene TRBJ2-7; 8 positions agree with TRBD1. The germline CDR1 and CDR2 sequences are SEHNR and FQNEAQ (reference sequence). V shed 5 bases, J shed 2 bases, and the junction held 11 bases outside the gene matches. This CDR3 is built from 16 residues. CDR3 nucleotide sequence: TGTGCCAGCAGCCCTGACGACAGGGGCGTCCCCTACGAGCAGTACTTC. This encodes CASSPDDRGVPYEQYF. Supplemented by reference TRBV7-9 and TRBJ2-7, the full variable domain reads DTGVSQNPRHKITKRGQNVTFRCDPISEHNRLYWYRQTLGQGPEFLTYFQNEAQLEKSRLLSDRFSAERPKGSFSTLEIQRTEQGDSAMYLCASSPDDRGVPYEQYFGPGTRLTVT.

This clone was observed once. V gene TRBV5-1 combines with J gene TRBJ2-6; D is unresolved. The germline CDR1 and CDR2 sequences are SGHRS and YFSETQ. The CDR3 spans 20 residues. V lost 0 bases and J lost 0, with 19 bases in between. For the CDR3, the DNA is TGCGCCAGCAGCTTGGTCGGGTTGTCGCAAACTTACTCTGGGGCCAACGTCCTGACTTTC. Translation gives CASSLVGLSQTYSGANVLTF. Drawing the rest from reference TRBV5-1 and TRBJ2-6, the complete variable domain is KAGVTQTPRYLIKTRGQQVTLSCSPISGHRSVSWYQQTPGQGLQFLFEYFSETQRNKGNFPGRFSGRQFSNSRSEMNVSTLELGDSALYLCASSLVGLSQTYSGANVLTFGAGSRLTVL.

CDR3 DNA: TGTGCCAGCAGTACACAGGGGGGCGAGACCCAGTACTTC. Amino acids: CASSTQGGETQYF. V usage is TRBV27 and J usage is TRBJ2-5; TRBD1 matches 8 bases. Trimming removed 5 bases from V and 5 bases from J; junction bases left unmatched: 4. This CDR3 region has 13 residues. In germline, CDR1 is MNHEY, CDR2 SMNVEV (reference sequence).

V and J are TRBV2 and TRBJ1-1, with 10 positions matching TRBD1. The V segment lost 7 bases and the J segment 5 bases; nucleotides outside the gene matches: 10. This CDR3 comprises 15 residues. The germline gives CDR1 SNHLY, CDR2 FYNNEI. In DNA, the CDR3 is TGTGCCAGCACGGGGGCGGGACAGGGGCTGACTGAAGCTTTCTTT. It encodes CASTGAGQGLTEAFF.

Comment on this clone: Distinct nucleotide sequences in the sample also encode this CDR3. This chain's CDR3 is CASSQVRDQPQHF. The DNA for the CDR3 is TGCGCCAGCAGCCAAGTCCGGGATCAGCCCCAGCATTTT. This chain connects TRBV4-1 to TRBJ1-5; D gene ambiguous. Germline V lookup: CDR1 MGHRA, CDR2 YSYEKL. This CDR3 comprises 13 residues. V was clipped by 1 base and J by 5 bases, with 6 bases between them.

V and J are TRBV6-1 and TRBJ1-4; D remains ambiguous. CDR1 is MNHNS and CDR2 is SASEGT in the germline V gene. Trimming removed 7 bases from V and 6 bases from J, with 12 bases in between. The CDR3 spans 13 residues. The DNA of the CDR3 is TGTGCCAGCACTTCAACGGAGGATGAAAAACTGTTTTTT. Translating gives CASTSTEDEKLFF.

The CDR3 sequence: CASSYSGGANVLTF. CDR3 nucleotides: TGTGCCAGCAGTTACTCCGGGGGGGCCAACGTCCTGACTTTC. This rearrangement joins TRBV6-6 to TRBJ2-6; D gene ambiguous. CDR3 length equals 14 residues. Germline lookup yields CDR1 MNHNY and CDR2 SVGAGI (reference sequence). V was pared by 0 bases and J by 4 bases, with 4 bases between.

This clone showed up just once. The genes are TRBV19 and TRBJ1-5; 11 bases align to TRBD1. The length of the CDR3 is 15 residues. Germline loops: CDR1 LNHDA, CDR2 SQIVND (reference sequence). V shed 5 bases and J 4 bases; nucleotides not matched to a gene: 4. This CDR3 reads CASSVDRGRNQPQHF. CDR3 nucleotides: TGTGCCAGTAGTGTGGACAGGGGGCGAAATCAGCCCCAGCATTTT.

This clone showed up just once. The chain is built from TRBV28 and TRBJ2-1; unclear D gene. Per the germline V gene, CDR1 is MDHEN and CDR2 is SYDVKM. The CDR3 covers 14 residues. Trimming cost V 3 bases and J 4 bases, with 10 bases left between them. CDR3 sequence (DNA): TGTGCCAGCAGTTTTCTCGGGTCGTACAATGAGCAGTTCTTC. It codes for CASSFLGSYNEQFF. The full variable domain, rest sourced from reference TRBV28 and TRBJ2-1, is DVKVTQSSRYLVKRTGEKVFLECVQDMDHENMFWYRQDPGLGLRLIYFSYDVKMKEKGDIPEGYSVSREKKERFSLILESASTNQTSMYLCASSFLGSYNEQFFGPGTRLTVL.

This clone occurred once. The V gene is TRBV7-3, the J gene TRBJ1-2, with TRBD1 matching 7 bases. The CDR3 length is 16 residues. J was trimmed by 4 bases and V by 2 bases; bases with no gene match: 10. Germline V gene lookup returns CDR1 SGHTA and CDR2 FQGTGA. The CDR3 sequence is CASSLFGGDRAYGYTF. In DNA form, the CDR3 reads TGTGCCAGCAGCTTATTTGGGGGCGACAGGGCCTATGGCTACACCTTC.

In this sample, this clone turned up once. The chain is built from TRBV7-9 and TRBJ1-1, with D unresolved. The length of the CDR3 is 14 residues. The germline gives CDR1 SEHNR, CDR2 FQNEAQ (reference sequence). Trimming took off 4 bases at V and 5 bases at J, with 14 bases between the two ends. CDR3: CASSSTPSGTEAFF. Written as DNA, the CDR3 is TGTGCCAGCAGCTCGACCCCCTCGGGTACTGAAGCTTTCTTT.

The table lists this clone with a count of one. The chain combines TRBV15 with TRBJ1-1; TRBD1 agrees at 7 bases. The CDR3 is made up of 16 amino acids. Germline V gene sequence: CDR1 LNHNV, CDR2 YYDKDF (reference sequence). V dropped 4 bases and J dropped 8; count of bases not matched to a gene: 16. CDR3 region: CATSNGQGELDAEAFF. CDR3 in DNA: TGTGCCACCAGCAACGGTCAGGGGGAGCTGGACGCGGAAGCTTTCTTT.

This clone appeared a few times. The rearrangement joins TRBV7-9 to TRBJ1-1, with D unclear. This CDR3 is built from 13 residues. Germline lookup yields CDR1 SEHNR and CDR2 FQNEAQ (reference sequence). Trimming removed 2 bases at V and 6 bases at J, with 10 bases between. CDR3 DNA sequence: TGTGCCAGCAGCTTACAACGCGAGGCTGAAGCTTTCTTT. This sequence encodes CASSLQREAEAFF.

The chain uses TRBV27 and TRBJ2-7, with 7 nucleotides matching TRBD1. The trim removed 6 bases at V and 2 bases at J, leaving 7 bases unmatched. This CDR3 has 14 residues. Germline V CDR1 and CDR2: MNHEY, SMNVEV (reference sequence). The CDR3 protein is CASRRQGTTYEQYF. The DNA for the CDR3 is TGTGCCAGCAGGAGACAGGGTACGACCTACGAGCAGTACTTC.

This chain uses TRBV19 with TRBJ2-1; maybe TRBD1 (5 bases). Germline CDR1 reads LNHDA; CDR2 reads SQIVND (reference sequence). V shed 3 bases and J shed 6 bases, with 15 bases lying between them. The CDR3 has 15 residues. The CDR3 loop is CASSIRQGGRNEQFF. The CDR3 nucleotides are TGTGCCAGTAGTATCAGGCAGGGCGGTCGCAATGAGCAGTTCTTC.

The chain recombines TRBV27 with TRBJ2-7; weak D call: TRBD2 (6 bases). V lost 3 bases to trimming and J lost 0 bases, with 15 bases between them. Germline assignment: CDR1 MNHEY and CDR2 SMNVEV (reference sequence). CDR3 length: 16 amino acids. The CDR3 is CASSFRLPAGSYEQYF. The CDR3, as DNA: TGTGCCAGCAGTTTCCGACTTCCAGCGGGCTCCTACGAGCAGTACTTC.

The genes are TRBV27 and TRBJ2-1; 9 nucleotides agree with TRBD2. CDR1 MNHEY and CDR2 SMNVEV come from the germline V gene (reference sequence). V was clipped by 10 bases and J by 7 bases; unmatched bases: 17. This CDR3 contains 16 residues. The CDR3 is CAKSNLAGQRGNEQFF. In DNA form, the CDR3 reads TGTGCCAAATCTAACCTAGCGGGGCAGAGGGGGAATGAGCAGTTCTTC.